This TCR beta chain derives from a study of blood T cell repertoires in COVID-19. The overall study: The samples span acute and convalescent COVID-19 from the United States, Italy and Spain.

This CDR3 contains 14 residues. Between the trimmed V and J ends, which lost 4 bases and 4 bases, there was a span of 10 bases. Germline CDR1 is MNHEY and CDR2 is SVGEGT. The protocol was immunoSEQ multiplex PCR, while the TCRdb copy is restricted to in-frame clones and leaves out a portion. Of roughly 75,000 clones listed, roughly nine tenths are singletons. The receptor was isolated from a man older than 75 in a cohort sampled during active COVID-19. This chain links TRBV6-2 or TRBV6-3 with TRBJ1-4; a possible D gene is TRBD1 (5 bases). The sequenced material came from peripheral blood. CDR3 sequence: CASSFDSYNEKLFF. Written as DNA, the CDR3 is TGTGCCAGCAGTTTCGACAGCTATAATGAAAAACTGTTTTTT.